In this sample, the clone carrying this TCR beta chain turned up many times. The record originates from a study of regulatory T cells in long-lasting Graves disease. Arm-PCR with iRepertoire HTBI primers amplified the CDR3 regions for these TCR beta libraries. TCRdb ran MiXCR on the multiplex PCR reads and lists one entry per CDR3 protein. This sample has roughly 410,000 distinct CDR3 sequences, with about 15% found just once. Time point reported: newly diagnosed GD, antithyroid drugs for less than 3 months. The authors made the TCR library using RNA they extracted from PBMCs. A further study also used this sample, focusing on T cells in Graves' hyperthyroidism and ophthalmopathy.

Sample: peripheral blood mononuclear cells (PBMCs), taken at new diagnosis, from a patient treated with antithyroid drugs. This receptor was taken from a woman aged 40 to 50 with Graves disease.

The CDR3 loop reads CASRVGTEAFF. The CDR3 DNA reads TGTGCCAGCAGGGTGGGAACTGAAGCTTTCTTT. The chain carries TRBV2 and TRBJ1-1; no reliable D call. This CDR3 is built from 11 residues. V was shortened by 6 bases and J by 5 bases, with 7 bases between the two germline ends. From germline, CDR1 is SNHLY and CDR2 FYNNEI.